Sequencing of this TCR beta chain was carried out in a study of cytomegalovirus exposure and HLA in healthy donors. Findings and limits, study-wide: A later analysis reportedly found that, within productive TCRs, an Asian-associated ancestry cluster had fewer N-insertions than the mean observed across the approximately 670 donors.

There are 15 residues in the CDR3. Germline V lookup: CDR1 SGHDT, CDR2 YYEEEE. The ends were cut back, 4 bases at V and 2 bases at J, with 13 bases in the middle. Despite likely unrecorded immune exposures, the donors were nominally healthy at the time of sampling. As for this clone: Its specificity is not known.

The PCR was carried out with 60 Vbeta primers and 13 Jbeta primers. Using immunoSEQ multiplex PCR, the repertoire was profiled, and TCRdb retains in-frame clones only, with some absent. Here the sample spans around 130,000 clones, around 80% being singletons. This TCR was sampled from a young man in good health and CMV-seronegative. The sample was PBMCs. The gene calls are TRBV5-6 and TRBJ1-5, with D possibly TRBD1 on 5 matching bases. Written as DNA, the CDR3 is TGTGCCAGCAGCCAAGGGACTATCGGCAATCAGCCCCAGCATTTT. Protein: CASSQGTIGNQPQHF.